This T cell receptor beta chain was documented in a study of response to subunit inactivated influenza vaccine. This clonotype came up a few times. The antigen is not known. Study results and caveats: After each seasonal influenza vaccination, few new T cells are recruited, the authors suggested.

Germline lookup yields CDR1 LGHNA and CDR2 YSLEER. CDR3 length equals 17 residues. The trim removed 1 base at V and 4 bases at J, leaving 11 bases unmatched. TCRdb reanalysed the RT-PCR reads using MiXCR and keeps one entry per CDR3 protein. The table lists hundreds of thousands of distinct CDR3 sequences, about 10% of them singletons. The V call is TRBV4-3, the J call TRBJ2-5; 8 bases are a match to TRBD1. The TCR comes from a man between 45 and 60 years old who received an inactivated influenza vaccine. The starting material was PBMCs from blood, obtained on the day of vaccination. CDR3 protein: CASSQVYRQGFGETQYF. The CDR3 DNA follows: TGCGCCAGCAGCCAAGTATATAGACAGGGGTTTGGAGAGACCCAGTACTTC.